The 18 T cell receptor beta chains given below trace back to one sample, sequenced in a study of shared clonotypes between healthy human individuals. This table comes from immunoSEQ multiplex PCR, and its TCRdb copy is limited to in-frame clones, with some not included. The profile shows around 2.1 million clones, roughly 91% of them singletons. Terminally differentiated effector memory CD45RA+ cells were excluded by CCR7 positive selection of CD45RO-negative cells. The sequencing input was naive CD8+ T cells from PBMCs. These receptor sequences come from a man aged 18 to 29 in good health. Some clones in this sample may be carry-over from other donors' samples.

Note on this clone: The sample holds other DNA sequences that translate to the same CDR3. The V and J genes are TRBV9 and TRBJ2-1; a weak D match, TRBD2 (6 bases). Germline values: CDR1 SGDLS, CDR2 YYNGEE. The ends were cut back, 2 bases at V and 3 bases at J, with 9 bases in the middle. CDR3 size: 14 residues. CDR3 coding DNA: TGTGCCAGCAGCGTCGGGACTCGCTACAATGAGCAGTTCTTC. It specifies CASSVGTRYNEQFF. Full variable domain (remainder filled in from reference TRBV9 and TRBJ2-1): DSGVTQTPKHLITATGQRVTLRCSPRSGDLSVYWYQQSLDQGLQFLIQYYNGEERAKGNILERFSAQQFPDLHSELNLSSLELGDSALYFCASSVGTRYNEQFFGPGTRLTVL.

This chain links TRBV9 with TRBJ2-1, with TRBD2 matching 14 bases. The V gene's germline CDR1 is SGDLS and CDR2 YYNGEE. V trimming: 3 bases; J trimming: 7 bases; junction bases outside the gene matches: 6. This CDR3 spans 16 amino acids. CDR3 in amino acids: CASSGLAGGPINEQFF. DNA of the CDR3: TGTGCCAGCAGCGGACTAGCGGGAGGGCCGATAAATGAGCAGTTCTTC.

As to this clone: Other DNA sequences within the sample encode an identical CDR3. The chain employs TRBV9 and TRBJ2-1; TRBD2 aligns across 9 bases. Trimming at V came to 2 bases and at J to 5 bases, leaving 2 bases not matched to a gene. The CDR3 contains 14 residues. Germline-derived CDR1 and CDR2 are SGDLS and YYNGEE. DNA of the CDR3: TGTGCCAGCAGCGTGACTAGCGGTAACAATGAGCAGTTCTTC. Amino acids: CASSVTSGNNEQFF.

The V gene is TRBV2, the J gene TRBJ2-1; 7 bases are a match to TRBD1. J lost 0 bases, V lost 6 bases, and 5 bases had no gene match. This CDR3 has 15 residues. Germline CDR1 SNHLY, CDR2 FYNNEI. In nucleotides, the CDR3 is TGTGCCAGCAGGGCACAGGGGTACTCCTACAATGAGCAGTTCTTC. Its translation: CASRAQGYSYNEQFF.

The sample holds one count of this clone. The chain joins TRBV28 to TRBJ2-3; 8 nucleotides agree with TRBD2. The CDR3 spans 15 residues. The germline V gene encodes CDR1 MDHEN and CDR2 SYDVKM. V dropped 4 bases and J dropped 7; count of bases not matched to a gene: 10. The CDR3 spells CASSSPGTRRYTQYF. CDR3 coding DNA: TGTGCCAGCAGTTCACCCGGGACTAGGAGGTATACGCAGTATTTT. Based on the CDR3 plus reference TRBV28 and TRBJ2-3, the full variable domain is DVKVTQSSRYLVKRTGEKVFLECVQDMDHENMFWYRQDPGLGLRLIYFSYDVKMKEKGDIPEGYSVSREKKERFSLILESASTNQTSMYLCASSSPGTRRYTQYFGPGTRLTVL.

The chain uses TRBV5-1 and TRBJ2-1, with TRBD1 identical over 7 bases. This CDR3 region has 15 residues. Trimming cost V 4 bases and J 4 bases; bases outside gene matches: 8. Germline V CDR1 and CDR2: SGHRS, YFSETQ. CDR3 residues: CASSPSNRGYNEQFF. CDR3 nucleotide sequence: TGCGCCAGCAGCCCGTCGAACAGGGGATACAATGAGCAGTTCTTC.

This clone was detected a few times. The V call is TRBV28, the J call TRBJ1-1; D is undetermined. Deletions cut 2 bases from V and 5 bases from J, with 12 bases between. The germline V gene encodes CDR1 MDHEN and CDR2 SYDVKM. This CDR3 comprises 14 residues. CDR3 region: CASSLPGGRTEAFF. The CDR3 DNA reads TGTGCCAGCAGTTTACCGGGAGGAAGGACTGAAGCTTTCTTT.

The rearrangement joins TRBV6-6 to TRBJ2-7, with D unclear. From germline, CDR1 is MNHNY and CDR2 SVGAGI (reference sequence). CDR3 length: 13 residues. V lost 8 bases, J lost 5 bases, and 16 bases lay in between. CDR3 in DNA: TGTGCCAGCGGGTCCGTCCCCGAAAACGAGCAGTACTTC. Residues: CASGSVPENEQYF.

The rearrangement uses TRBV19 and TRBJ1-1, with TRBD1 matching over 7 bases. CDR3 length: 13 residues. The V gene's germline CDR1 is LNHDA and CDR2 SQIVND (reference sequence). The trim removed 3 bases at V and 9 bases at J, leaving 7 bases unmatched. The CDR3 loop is CASSMGGQLKAFF. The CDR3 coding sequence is TGTGCCAGTAGTATGGGGGGACAGCTTAAAGCTTTCTTT.

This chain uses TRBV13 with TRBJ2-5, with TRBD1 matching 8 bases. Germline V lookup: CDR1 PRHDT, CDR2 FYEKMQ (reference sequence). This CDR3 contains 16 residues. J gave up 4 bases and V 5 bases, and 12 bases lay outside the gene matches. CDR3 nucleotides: TGTGCCAGCAGCCCATGGACAGGGTCGGTGGGAGAGACCCAGTACTTC. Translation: CASSPWTGSVGETQYF.

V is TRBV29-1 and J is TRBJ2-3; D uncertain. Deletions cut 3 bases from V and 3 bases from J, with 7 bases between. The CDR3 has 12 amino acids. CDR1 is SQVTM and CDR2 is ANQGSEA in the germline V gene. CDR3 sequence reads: CSVEVTTDTQYF. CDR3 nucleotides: TGCAGCGTTGAGGTAACTACAGATACGCAGTATTTT.

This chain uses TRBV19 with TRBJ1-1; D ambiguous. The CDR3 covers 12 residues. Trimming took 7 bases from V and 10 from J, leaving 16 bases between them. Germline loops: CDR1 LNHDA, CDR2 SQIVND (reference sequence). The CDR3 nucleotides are TGTGCCAGTACCACTGGGAGTTCCGCAGCTTTCTTT. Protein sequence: CASTTGSSAAFF.

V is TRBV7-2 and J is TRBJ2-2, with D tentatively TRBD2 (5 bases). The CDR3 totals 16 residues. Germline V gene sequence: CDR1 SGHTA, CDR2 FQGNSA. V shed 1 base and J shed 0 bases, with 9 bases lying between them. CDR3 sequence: CASSLGGIPNTGELFF. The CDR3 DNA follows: TGTGCCAGCAGCTTAGGAGGGATACCGAACACCGGGGAGCTGTTTTTT.

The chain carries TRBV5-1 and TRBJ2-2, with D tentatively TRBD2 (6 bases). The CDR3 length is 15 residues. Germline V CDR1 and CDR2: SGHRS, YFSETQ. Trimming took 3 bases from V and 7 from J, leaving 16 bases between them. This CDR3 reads CASSSTGGADGELFF. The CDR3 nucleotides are TGCGCCAGCAGCTCAACAGGAGGGGCTGACGGGGAGCTGTTTTTT.

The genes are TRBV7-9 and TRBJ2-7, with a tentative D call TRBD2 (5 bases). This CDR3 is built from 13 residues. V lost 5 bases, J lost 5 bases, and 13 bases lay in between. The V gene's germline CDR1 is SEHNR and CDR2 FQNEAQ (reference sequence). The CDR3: CASSPGGADEQYF. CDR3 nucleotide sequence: TGTGCCAGCAGCCCTGGTGGAGCGGACGAGCAGTACTTC. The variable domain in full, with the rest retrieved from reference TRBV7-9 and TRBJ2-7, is DTGVSQNPRHKITKRGQNVTFRCDPISEHNRLYWYRQTLGQGPEFLTYFQNEAQLEKSRLLSDRFSAERPKGSFSTLEIQRTEQGDSAMYLCASSPGGADEQYFGPGTRLTVT.

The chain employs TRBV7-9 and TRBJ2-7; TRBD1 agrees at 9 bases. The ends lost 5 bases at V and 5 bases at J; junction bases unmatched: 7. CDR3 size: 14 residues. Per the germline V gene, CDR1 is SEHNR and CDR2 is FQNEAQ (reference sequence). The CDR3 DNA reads TGTGCCAGCAGCAAACAGGGGGCGGGCAACGAGCAGTACTTC. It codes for CASSKQGAGNEQYF.

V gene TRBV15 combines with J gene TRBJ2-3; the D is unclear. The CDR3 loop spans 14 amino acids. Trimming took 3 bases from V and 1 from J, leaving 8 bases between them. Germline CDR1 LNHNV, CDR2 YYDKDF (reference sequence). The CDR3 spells CATSSDIRTDTQYF. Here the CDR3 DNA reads TGTGCCACCAGCAGCGACATTCGCACAGATACGCAGTATTTT.

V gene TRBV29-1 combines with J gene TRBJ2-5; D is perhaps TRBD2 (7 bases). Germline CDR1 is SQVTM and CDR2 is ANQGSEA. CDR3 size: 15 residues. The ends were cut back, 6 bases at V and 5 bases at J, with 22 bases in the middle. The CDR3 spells CSVKGGDPEWETQYF. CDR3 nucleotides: TGCAGCGTCAAAGGGGGGGACCCGGAGTGGGAGACCCAGTACTTC.